The entry below describes one T cell receptor delta chain. This clone is termed large (0.1 to 1%). Its antigen is unknown. The input lacks base qualities; no much larger clone sits a single base away. CDR1 and CDR2 were assigned from the germline V gene as TSWWSYY and QGS. Clipping removes 2 bases from V and 0 bases from J, with 17 as the unmatched junction base count. Including the terminal cysteine and phenylalanine, the CDR3 comprises 20 residues. Only the CDR3 region is kept as DNA, spanning 60 bases read in frame from base 1. These data belong to a study of gammadelta T cells in human blood (dated by TCRdb to about 2020). The library was obtained by RT-PCR. Data came from an Illumina MiSeq. TCRdb reprocessed the public reads with the caller CATT; rows with the same DNA were merged afterwards. The sample has approximately 610 delta-chain clones on record, approximately 15% of them singletons. About a fifth of the sample goes to the ten largest clones.

The paper as a whole reports these results and caveats: The study reported that microbial exposure appeared to drive polyclonal expansion of innate gamma-delta T cells immediately after birth.

This receptor was taken from a human donor. The sequence is built from TRDV1 and TRDJ1, and TRDD3 matches 8 of the central bases. What was sequenced was non-Vgamma9Vdelta2 gamma-delta T cells from adult blood. The CDR3 reads as follows: CALGELKYGLGDPYTDKLIF. The DNA sequence is TGTGCTCTTGGGGAATTGAAATACGGGTTGGGGGATCCGTACACCGATAAACTCATCTTT.